These T cell receptor beta chains were read from a single sample in a study of T-cell memory formation after mild COVID-19. TCRdb ran MiXCR on the 5' RACE reads and lists one entry per CDR3 protein. The sample holds roughly 220,000 distinct CDR3 sequences, 9.5% seen once. The sample taken for sequencing was PBMCs or a T cell subset sorted from them (not recorded which). All receptors come from a man in his late teens or twenties who had mild COVID-19 (a few samples of this study predate the infection). Cell type and time point are not known. Each CDR3 is given without its conserved first and last residue. Fields, in order: J gene, V gene, CDR3 protein.

TRBJ2-3 | TRBV4-3 | ASSQVPETQY
TRBJ2-2 | TRBV5-1 | ASSLAGTRVGELF
TRBJ1-2 | TRBV12-3/TRBV12-4 | ASSLGRQVPRGYT
TRBJ1-1 | TRBV4-3 | ASSQVGQQNTEAF
TRBJ1-1 | TRBV12-3/TRBV12-4 | ASSLTGTTEAF
TRBJ2-1 | TRBV12-3/TRBV12-4 | ASSLGGNEQF
TRBJ1-4 | TRBV7-9 | ASSSSQGLGEKLF
TRBJ1-6 | TRBV20-1 | SAIRTGLSPLH
TRBJ2-3 | TRBV7-2 | ASSLGDGGFSTQY
TRBJ2-2 | TRBV10-3 | AISERGSTGELF
TRBJ1-6 | TRBV5-5 | ASRHGQENSPLH
TRBJ1-1 | TRBV5-1 | ASSLGIFDWGAF
TRBJ1-3 | TRBV19 | ASSIQTFSGNTIY
TRBJ2-2 | TRBV12-3/TRBV12-4 | ASSLIRNTGELF
TRBJ2-4 | TRBV7-2 | ASTTDRGLNIQY
TRBJ1-2 | TRBV20-1 | SARVASGGGYT
TRBJ1-2 | TRBV5-1 | ASSLKTGYGYT
TRBJ2-5 | TRBV5-1 | ASSPATSGGDVTQY
TRBJ2-1 | TRBV5-1 | ASSLDGTSINEQF
TRBJ1-4 | TRBV4-1 | ASSRPGTPGGKLF
TRBJ1-1 | TRBV27 | ASSRWGTEAF
TRBJ1-1 | TRBV29-1 | SVGGMNTEAF
TRBJ2-3 | TRBV11-2 | ASSTLGTATDTQY
TRBJ2-6 | TRBV5-1 | ARIIRATPLSGANVLT
TRBJ1-1 | TRBV7-9 | ASSSQGQKEEAF
TRBJ2-7 | TRBV5-6 | ASSLGQGGYEQY
TRBJ2-1 | TRBV27 | ASSLLGQGHREQF
TRBJ2-1 | TRBV27 | ASSWGTSYTSNYNEQF
TRBJ1-2 | TRBV20-1 | SARKLVYGYT